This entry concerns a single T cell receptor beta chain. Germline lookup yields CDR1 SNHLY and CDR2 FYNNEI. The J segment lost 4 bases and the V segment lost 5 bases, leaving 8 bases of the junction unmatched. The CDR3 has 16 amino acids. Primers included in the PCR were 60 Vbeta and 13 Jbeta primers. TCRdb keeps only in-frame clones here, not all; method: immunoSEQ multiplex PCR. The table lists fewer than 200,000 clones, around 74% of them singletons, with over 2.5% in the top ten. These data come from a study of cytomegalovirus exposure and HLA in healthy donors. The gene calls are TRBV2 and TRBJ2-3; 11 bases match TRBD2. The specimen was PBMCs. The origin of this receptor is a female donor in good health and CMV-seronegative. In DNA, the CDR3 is TGTGCCAGCAGTCAGACTAGCGGGAAAGATCCAGATACGCAGTATTTT. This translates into CASSQTSGKDPDTQYF.